This TCR beta chain was sequenced during a study of blood T cell repertoires in COVID-19. Across the whole study: Sources were T cells, B-cell-depleted T cells, or PBMCs; the material itself was cDNA or gDNA.

The Seattle patients joined while their infection was active and were tracked longitudinally afterward. Authors' data handling: Reference gene primer amplification gave estimated nucleated cell counts. Sequenced by immunoSEQ multiplex PCR; TCRdb stores in-frame clones only, minus some. V and J calls and clone size follow that table, whereas D and trimming were derived from the DNA. The sample yields roughly 120,000 clones, roughly 90% seen once. V dropped 5 bases and J dropped 6; count of bases not matched to a gene: 2. The length of the CDR3 is 12 residues. Germline V gives CDR1 SEHNR, CDR2 FQNEAQ (reference sequence).

The rearrangement joins TRBV7-9 to TRBJ1-1; 8 bases map to TRBD1. This receptor was obtained from a man in his sixties with COVID-19, enrolled during active disease. The sample was peripheral blood. The CDR3 spells CASSPDRAEAFF. The CDR3 DNA follows: TGTGCCAGCAGCCCGGACAGGGCTGAAGCTTTCTTT.